The next 2 T cell receptor beta chains were all read from a single sample in a study of T cells in localized non-small cell lung cancer. Method: immunoSEQ multiplex PCR; TCRdb's copy keeps in-frame clones and lacks some. The table includes roughly 2,000 clones, roughly 20% detected once. The sequencing used lung tumor tissue, collected before any cancer treatment. The receptors come from a male donor at least 60 years old with stage II lung adenocarcinoma.

This chain uses TRBV6-8 with TRBJ2-7, with 7 bases aligning to TRBD1. The CDR3 is made up of 14 amino acids. Germline CDR1 reads MNHGY; CDR2 reads SAAAGT. J was trimmed by 3 bases and V by 8 bases; bases with no gene match: 10. CDR3 in DNA: TGTGCCAGCCGAGAGACAGGGAGTAACTACGAGCAGTACTTC. It yields the protein CASRETGSNYEQYF.

In this sample, this clone turned up a few times. CDR3 nucleotide sequence: TGTGCCGTTACAGGGGGCGGTGAAGCTTTCTTT. As protein: CAVTGGGEAFF. The chain uses TRBV6-7 and TRBJ1-1; 9 bases are a match to TRBD1. TRBV6-7 is classed as an ORF, of uncertain function. V was clipped by 11 bases and J by 7 bases; unmatched bases: 5. The CDR3 spans 11 residues.